This T cell receptor beta chain derives from a study of shared clonotypes between healthy human individuals. How the authors handled the data: Filtering was not the same, since immunoSEQ gave junction-only sequences without quality scores. Profiling relied on immunoSEQ multiplex PCR, and the TCRdb table lists in-frame clones only, not all of them. That table is the source of V, J and clone size, and D and trimming were worked out from the DNA. The sample consists of about 490,000 clones, approximately 78% of them appearing once. Germline CDR1 GTSNPN, CDR2 SVGIG (reference sequence). The CDR3 covers 14 residues. The germline V and J ends were trimmed by 4 bases and 7 bases, with 14 bases remaining between them. This clone has a handful of counts.

This receptor was obtained from a woman in her thirties or forties in good health. Some clones in this sample may be carry-over from other donors' samples. The material sequenced was PBMCs. This chain links TRBV30 with TRBJ1-6; the D gene is possibly TRBD1 (6 bases). The CDR3 spells CAWTPDSRNSPLHF. The CDR3, as DNA: TGTGCCTGGACGCCGGACAGCAGAAATTCACCCCTCCACTTT.